Shown below are 4 T cell receptor beta chains from a single sample sequenced in a study of OX40 agonist ivuxolimab in advanced cancers. Clones were sequenced by immunoSEQ multiplex PCR, and TCRdb holds only the in-frame ones, with some missing. The profile shows more than 55,000 clones, roughly nine tenths of them singletons. The sequencing here drew on CD4+ or CD8+ T cells sorted from blood, taken in a trial of the OX40 agonist ivuxolimab. The receptors come from an adult with an advanced solid tumor such as melanoma, head and neck, liver or kidney cancer.

This chain connects TRBV7-9 to TRBJ2-5; 14 bases match TRBD2. This CDR3 is built from 16 residues. The V gene's germline CDR1 is SEHNR and CDR2 FQNEAQ (reference sequence). V shed 7 bases and J 3 bases; nucleotides not matched to a gene: 7. For the CDR3, the DNA is TGTGCCAGCATCCTAACGGGACTAGCGGGAGAAGAGACCCAGTACTTC. Amino acids: CASILTGLAGEETQYF.

The V gene is TRBV6-6, the J gene TRBJ1-1; TRBD1 matches at 8 bases. The junction had 8 bases not matched to a gene; V was cut back by 7 bases and J by 4 bases. This CDR3 contains 14 residues. Germline V lookup: CDR1 MNHNY, CDR2 SVGAGI (reference sequence). CDR3 region: CASTPPQGATEAFF. The CDR3 DNA reads as TGTGCCAGCACGCCTCCCCAGGGGGCCACTGAAGCTTTCTTT.

The chain employs TRBV19 and TRBJ2-3; D not resolved. Trimming took 0 bases from V and 7 from J, leaving 5 bases between them. This CDR3 has 12 residues. In germline, CDR1 is LNHDA, CDR2 SQIVND (reference sequence). The CDR3 loop is CASSIEQNTQYF. CDR3 bases: TGTGCCAGTAGTATAGAGCAAAATACGCAGTATTTT.

The rearrangement uses TRBV9 and TRBJ2-1; D could derive from TRBD1 or TRBD2 (5 bases each). The CDR3 length is 15 residues. Deletions cut 3 bases from V and 1 base from J, with 11 bases between. CDR1 is SGDLS, CDR2 YYNGEE, per germline. The CDR3 bases are TGTGCCAGCAGCGCTCCGGGGCTTTCCTACAATGAGCAGTTCTTC. Translating gives CASSAPGLSYNEQFF.